The 4 T cell receptor beta chains reported below all come from one sample, sequenced in a study of identical twins. MiXCR, applied by TCRdb to the 5' RACE reads, yields one record per CDR3 protein. The table includes 600,000 to 700,000 distinct CDR3 sequences, 21% detected once. The same specimen was also included in a second study, on T cells expressing NK-cell markers.

The sequencing input was PBMCs. These receptors all come from a woman younger than 30 in good health.

The chain uses TRBV5-1 and TRBJ1-2; D unresolved. V shed 4 bases and J shed 4 bases, with 14 bases lying between them. Per germline, CDR1 SGHRS and CDR2 YFSETQ. There are 14 residues in the CDR3. Here the CDR3 reads CASSPQQATYGYTF. CDR3 sequence (DNA): TGCGCCAGCAGCCCTCAGCAAGCTACCTATGGCTACACCTTC.

The chain recombines TRBV20-1 with TRBJ2-5; tentatively, D is TRBD2 (6 bases). CDR1 and CDR2 (germline): DFQATT, SNEGSKA (reference sequence). The CDR3 sequence is 16 residues long. V shed 0 bases and J shed 1 base, with 15 bases lying between them. CDR3 sequence reads: CSARDIGAGIQETQYF. CDR3 bases: TGCAGTGCTAGAGATATTGGGGCGGGGATCCAAGAGACCCAGTACTTC.

This clonotype appeared a few times. The CDR3 reads CASAPSGRETQYF. As DNA, the CDR3 is TGTGCCAGCGCCCCTAGCGGGAGAGAGACCCAGTACTTC. V and J are TRBV12-3 or TRBV12-4 and TRBJ2-5; 10 bases fit TRBD2. The CDR3 is 13 amino acids. With 8 bases clipped from V and 4 bases from J, the junction kept 4 bases outside the gene matches.

This clonotype was detected a few times. V and J are TRBV9 and TRBJ1-6; D is unresolved. Germline V gives CDR1 SGDLS, CDR2 YYNGEE. The CDR3 is 16 amino acids. The ends were cut back, 3 bases at V and 7 bases at J, with 17 bases in the middle. The chain's CDR3 is CASSATRQVANSPLHF. CDR3 nucleotides: TGTGCCAGCAGCGCGACCAGGCAGGTGGCCAATTCACCCCTCCACTTT. The full variable domain, completed using reference TRBV9 and TRBJ1-6, is DSGVTQTPKHLITATGQRVTLRCSPRSGDLSVYWYQQSLDQGLQFLIQYYNGEERAKGNILERFSAQQFPDLHSELNLSSLELGDSALYFCASSATRQVANSPLHFGNGTRLTVT.